The 28 T cell receptor beta chains in this list originate from one sample, sequenced in a study of T cell responses to AZD1222 COVID-19 vaccine. TCRdb keeps only in-frame clones here, not all; method: immunoSEQ multiplex PCR. The table shows about 100,000 clones, with roughly 90% occurring only once. The sequenced sample was peripheral blood, obtained on day 0 of AZD1222 vaccination. Source of these receptors: an adult in good health.

The rearrangement links TRBV13 to TRBJ1-3; D gene uncertain. The germline V gene encodes CDR1 PRHDT and CDR2 FYEKMQ (reference sequence). This CDR3 comprises 15 residues. V gave up 4 bases and J gave up 0 bases, with 10 bases separating them. CDR3 sequence: CASSYRRFSGNTIYF. Written as DNA, the CDR3 is TGTGCCAGCAGCTACCGACGGTTCTCTGGAAACACCATATATTTT.

This chain links TRBV5-4 with TRBJ2-7; tentatively, D is TRBD2 (6 bases). This CDR3 has 12 residues. Trimming removed 2 bases at V and 9 bases at J, with 12 bases between. Germline V gene data show CDR1 as SGHNT and CDR2 as YYREEE (reference sequence). The DNA for the CDR3 is TGTGCCAGCAGCTTCGGGGGAGGCCTGCAGTACTTC. It is translated as CASSFGGGLQYF. The whole variable domain, filled in from reference TRBV5-4 and TRBJ2-7, reads ETGVTQSPTHLIKTRGQQVTLRCSSQSGHNTVSWYQQALGQGPQFIFQYYREEENGRGNFPPRFSGLQFPNYSSELNVNALELDDSALYLCASSFGGGLQYFGPGTRLTVT.

This clone was detected once. The chain has TRBV11-2 and TRBJ2-1; the D gene is possibly TRBD1 (6 bases). V gave up 7 bases and J gave up 12 bases, with 22 bases separating them. Germline lookup yields CDR1 SGHAT and CDR2 FQNNGV. The CDR3 runs to 14 residues. The CDR3, as DNA: TGTGCCAGCACCCGGGACACGTCCCTCCAGGGGCAGTTCTTC. Translated, it gives CASTRDTSLQGQFF.

J is TRBJ2-7 and V is TRBV7-8; D is ambiguous. The CDR3 runs 13 residues. Germline loops: CDR1 SGHVS, CDR2 FQNEAQ. Deletions cut 0 bases from V and 1 base from J, with 4 bases between. The CDR3 sequence is CASSLAGSYEQYF. As DNA, the CDR3 is TGTGCCAGCAGCTTAGCAGGGTCCTACGAGCAGTACTTC.

This clone appeared a single time. This sequence joins TRBV6-2 or TRBV6-3 and TRBJ2-3; maybe TRBD1 (6 bases). CDR1 is MNHEY, CDR2 SVGEGT, per germline. The CDR3 totals 15 residues. The V end was cut by 6 bases, the J end by 0 bases, with 13 bases between. This CDR3 is CASSPTGFSTDTQYF. Written as DNA, the CDR3 is TGTGCCAGCAGCCCGACAGGTTTTAGCACAGATACGCAGTATTTT.

This clone was found once. The chain combines TRBV21-1 with TRBJ2-7; the listed D gene, TRBD1, was not tested against the DNA. TRBV21-1 counts as a pseudogene. This CDR3 region has 14 residues. CDR3 coding DNA: TGTGCCAGCAGCATGGACAGGGTAGTGTACGAGCAGTACTTC. This gives the protein CASSMDRVVYEQYF.

The CDR3 DNA sequence: TGTGCCAGTACCCAATGGACCCGGGATAGCAATCAGCCCCAGCATTTT. Amino acid sequence: CASTQWTRDSNQPQHF. This chain links TRBV19 with TRBJ1-5; D is ambiguous. Germline lookup yields CDR1 LNHDA and CDR2 SQIVND (reference sequence). The CDR3 spans 16 residues. Trimming removed 7 bases from V and 0 bases from J, with 16 bases in between.

This chain joins TRBV14 and TRBJ2-7; D may correspond to TRBD1 or TRBD2 (6 bases each). The CDR3 length is 18 residues. Looked up from germline, CDR1 is SGHDN and CDR2 is FVKESK. Trimming removed 2 bases from V and 4 bases from J, with 24 bases in between. DNA of the CDR3: TGTGCCAGCAGCCAAAGGAGTGTAGGCAGGAGGGGGACTTACGAGCAGTACTTC. Its protein is CASSQRSVGRRGTYEQYF.

This chain uses TRBV19 with TRBJ2-6; a possible D gene is TRBD1 (6 bases). The CDR3 is made up of 15 amino acids. Trimming pared 3 bases from V and 1 base from J, leaving 7 bases between. CDR1 and CDR2 from the germline V gene are LNHDA and SQIVND (reference sequence). CDR3 in amino acids: CASSIRGSGANVLTF. Here the CDR3 DNA reads TGTGCCAGTAGTATCAGGGGATCTGGGGCCAACGTCCTGACTTTC.

The J gene is TRBJ1-5, the V gene TRBV6-2 or TRBV6-3; D possibly corresponds to TRBD1 (6 bases). V gave up 6 bases and J gave up 3 bases, with 15 bases separating them. CDR1 and CDR2 from the germline V gene are MNHEY and SVGEGT. This CDR3 is 15 amino acids long. The CDR3 spells CASSRSGGLNQPQHF. The CDR3, as DNA: TGTGCCAGCAGCCGGTCGGGGGGCCTCAATCAGCCCCAGCATTTT.

The CDR3 region has the DNA TGTGCCAGCAGTTTATTTGGCGCTGAAGCTTTCTTT. Residues: CASSLFGAEAFF. The chain links TRBV12-3 or TRBV12-4 to TRBJ1-1, with D unclear. The CDR3 contains 12 residues. The V gene lost 2 bases and the J gene lost 6 bases, with 7 bases spanning the gap.

This clone was recorded once. This chain uses TRBV19 with TRBJ1-2, with 10 bases aligning to TRBD1. This CDR3 has 15 amino acids. Unmatched junction bases numbered 8, after V lost 7 bases and J lost 3 bases. CDR1 LNHDA and CDR2 SQIVND come from the germline V gene (reference sequence). The CDR3 loop is CASNIDRGQDYGYTF. The CDR3 DNA follows: TGTGCCAGTAATATCGACAGGGGGCAGGACTATGGCTACACCTTC.

The genes are TRBV18 and TRBJ1-1; no firm D call. Trimming removed 1 base at V and 0 bases at J, with 9 bases between. The CDR3 length is 15 residues. Germline-derived CDR1 and CDR2 are KGHSH and LQKENI. CDR3 region: CASSPLYGVNTEAFF. DNA for the CDR3: TGTGCCAGCTCACCACTATACGGAGTGAACACTGAAGCTTTCTTT.

The chain carries TRBV6-2 or TRBV6-3 and TRBJ2-5; the D gene is possibly TRBD1 (6 bases). The CDR3 is 14 amino acids. Germline V gives CDR1 MNHEY, CDR2 SVGEGT. V gave up 2 bases and J gave up 4 bases, with 11 bases separating them. In nucleotides, the CDR3 is TGTGCCAGCAGTTACACAGGGATTCGAGAGACCCAGTACTTC. Translated: CASSYTGIRETQYF.

The chain recombines TRBV19 with TRBJ2-5, with TRBD1 identical over 7 bases. This CDR3 spans 15 amino acids. V lost 5 bases to trimming and J lost 2 bases; unmatched junction nucleotides: 8. The germline CDR1 and CDR2 sequences are LNHDA and SQIVND (reference sequence). CDR3 protein: CASSGRQGYQETQYF. The CDR3 DNA follows: TGTGCCAGTAGTGGTCGACAGGGCTATCAAGAGACCCAGTACTTC.

Comments on this clone: The junction shows a germline mismatch at one end, possibly a read error. V usage is TRBV6-1 and J usage is TRBJ2-7; D is ambiguous. This CDR3 has 15 residues. From germline, CDR1 is MNHNS and CDR2 SASEGT. This chain's CDR3 is CASREGDARRYEQYF. The CDR3 DNA sequence: TGTGCCAGCAGAGAAGGAGACGCCCGTCGCTACGAGCAGTACTTC.

The chain employs TRBV5-5 and TRBJ1-4; 7 bases align to TRBD1. This CDR3 is 15 amino acids long. Germline V CDR1 and CDR2: SGHKS, YYEKEE (reference sequence). After removal of 0 bases from V and 8 bases from J, the junction contained 7 bases not matched to a gene. Here the CDR3 DNA reads TGTGCCAGCAGCTTGGACAGGGGAGGTGTGGAAAAACTGTTTTTT. This gives the protein CASSLDRGGVEKLFF.

The chain recombines TRBV7-8 with TRBJ1-1; possibly TRBD1 for D (5 bases). Germline values: CDR1 SGHVS, CDR2 FQNEAQ. Trimming took 2 bases from V and 3 from J, leaving 16 bases between them. This CDR3 is 16 amino acids long. The CDR3 sequence: CASSLSFSWGDTEAFF. The CDR3 DNA reads as TGTGCCAGCAGCTTAAGTTTTAGTTGGGGGGACACTGAAGCTTTCTTT.

The chain joins TRBV19 to TRBJ2-7; 7 bases are shared with TRBD1. V dropped 3 bases and J dropped 6; count of bases not matched to a gene: 11. The CDR3 contains 15 residues. The germline gives CDR1 LNHDA, CDR2 SQIVND (reference sequence). CDR3 coding DNA: TGTGCCAGTAGTATGCCCAGACAGGGTGCGGTCGAGCAGTACTTC. It translates to CASSMPRQGAVEQYF.

This clone was counted between two and nine times. V is TRBV7-9 and J is TRBJ2-2; tentative D call: TRBD1 (6 bases). CDR1 and CDR2 (germline): SEHNR, FQNEAQ (reference sequence). V lost 5 bases to trimming and J lost 4 bases, with 20 bases between them. This CDR3 spans 17 amino acids. The CDR3 here is CASSPIVQGGGTGELFF. The DNA for the CDR3 is TGTGCCAGCAGCCCAATAGTACAGGGTGGCGGCACCGGGGAGCTGTTTTTT.

The CDR3: CASSPHPISYGYTF. CDR3 in DNA: TGTGCCAGCAGCCCCCATCCTATCAGCTATGGCTACACCTTC. The J gene is TRBJ1-2, the V gene TRBV11-3; the D is unclear. V lost 5 bases to trimming and J lost 4 bases, with 14 bases between them. The CDR3 covers 14 residues. Germline CDR1 is SGHNT and CDR2 is YENEEA.

This clone was observed once. The V gene is TRBV6-1, the J gene TRBJ1-2; possible D gene TRBD1, 6 bases. Between the trimmed V and J ends, which lost 3 bases and 3 bases, there was a span of 11 bases. The CDR3 covers 14 residues. Germline V gene sequence: CDR1 MNHNS, CDR2 SASEGT. CDR3 sequence reads: CASSEGRGHYGYTF. CDR3 nucleotides: TGTGCCAGCAGTGAGGGCAGGGGACACTATGGCTACACCTTC.

J is TRBJ2-7 and V is TRBV6-5; 7 nucleotides match TRBD2. The CDR3 runs 12 residues. Germline loops: CDR1 MNHEY, CDR2 SVGAGI. The V and J ends lost 5 bases and 8 bases, in that order; junction bases with no gene match: 6. The CDR3 region is CASSLPGGKQYF. The CDR3 bases are TGTGCCAGCAGTCTCCCCGGGGGGAAGCAGTACTTC.

The chain is built from TRBV6-2 or TRBV6-3 and TRBJ1-5, with D possibly being TRBD1 (5 bases). Germline V gene data show CDR1 as MNHEY and CDR2 as SVGEGT. The CDR3 consists of 15 residues. Trimming removed 6 bases at V and 7 bases at J, with 19 bases between. The CDR3 sequence: CASSAQGGFVQPQHF. The DNA of the CDR3 is TGTGCCAGCAGCGCGCAGGGAGGTTTTGTACAGCCCCAGCATTTT.

The CDR3 sequence: CASSQDWGRIPYGYTF. DNA for the CDR3: TGCGCCAGCAGCCAAGATTGGGGGCGCATTCCTTATGGCTACACCTTC. The chain recombines TRBV4-1 with TRBJ1-2; perhaps TRBD1 as D (6 bases). V gave up 0 bases and J gave up 5 bases, with 16 bases separating them. Germline CDR1 and CDR2: MGHRA and YSYEKL. This CDR3 has 16 residues.

V and J are TRBV10-3 and TRBJ2-5, with D uncertain. The CDR3 is 15 amino acids. Germline CDR1 ENHRY, CDR2 SYGVKD. The germline V and J ends were trimmed by 7 bases and 0 bases, with 15 bases remaining between them. The CDR3 nucleotides read TGTGCCATCAAAATGTCCTTGGGCCACCAAGAGACCCAGTACTTC. Protein sequence: CAIKMSLGHQETQYF.

The CDR3 region has the DNA TGTGCCAGCTCACCAGGGGGGAACACTGAAGCTTTCTTT. This encodes CASSPGGNTEAFF. The rearrangement joins TRBV18 to TRBJ1-1; possibly TRBD1 for D (5 bases). The CDR3 has 13 residues. From germline, CDR1 is KGHSH and CDR2 LQKENI. Trimming pared 2 bases from V and 1 base from J, leaving 5 bases between.

The CDR3 sequence is CATSGSQGTDTQYF. In DNA, the CDR3 is TGTGCCACCAGTGGGTCGCAGGGGACAGATACGCAGTATTTT. This chain uses TRBV24-1 with TRBJ2-3, with a tentative D call TRBD1 (6 bases). Trimming pared 5 bases from V and 3 bases from J, leaving 11 bases between. Germline V CDR1 and CDR2: KGHDR, SFDVKD. This CDR3 spans 14 amino acids.